Reported below is one TCR beta chain. V lost 5 bases to trimming and J lost 10 bases, with 15 bases between them. This CDR3 comprises 14 residues. Germline CDR1 is MNHEY and CDR2 is SMNVEV (reference sequence). The data were taken from a study of blood T cell repertoires in COVID-19. Whole-study context: The United States, Italy and Spain supplied acute and convalescent COVID-19 samples.

This study enrolled people aged 18 to 89 from about 24 US geographic areas. In assigning cohorts, the study relied on participant-reported clinical history. Profiled with immunoSEQ multiplex PCR; TCRdb holds only in-frame clones, not every one. The sample consists of hundreds of thousands of clones, around 81% of them appearing once. The chain recombines TRBV27 with TRBJ1-6; D is possibly TRBD1 (5 bases). The TCR comes from a man between 25 and 39 years old with acute COVID-19. The specimen was PBMCs or T cells enriched from blood (not recorded which). The CDR3 loop reads CASSRGSDRSPLHF. The DNA of the CDR3 is TGTGCCAGCAGTCGGGGGAGTGATAGGTCACCCCTCCACTTT.